This TCR beta chain was recorded in a study of cytomegalovirus exposure and HLA in healthy donors. Across the study: The 120 million or so unique TCR beta sequences, from around 200 million T cells, were found by an earlier analysis. Study-wide points: High sensitivity and specificity were reportedly achieved when the classifier diagnosed cytomegalovirus status. Later, TCR association rates were found to vary by HLA locus, highest for DRB1 and lowest for HLA-C.

Of note for this clone: The antigen is not known.

The CDR3 loop spans 14 amino acids. Trimming shortened V by 4 bases and J by 4 bases, and 14 bases separated the two germline ends. From germline, CDR1 is MNHNS and CDR2 SASEGT. Researchers ran the PCR with 60 Vbeta and 13 Jbeta primers. This table comes from immunoSEQ multiplex PCR, and its TCRdb copy is limited to in-frame clones, with some not included. The data show approximately 260,000 clones, with nearly 95% seen just once and about 1.7% held by the top ten. Nominally healthy donors were sampled, though unrecorded immune exposures were likely. The TCR originated in a girl aged 2-15 years in good health and CMV-seronegative. The chain combines TRBV6-1 with TRBJ2-7, with D perhaps TRBD1 (7 bases). Sequenced: PBMCs. DNA for the CDR3: TGTGCCAGCAGTGTGGCAGGGGGGTTTTACGAGCAGTACTTC. Protein product: CASSVAGGFYEQYF.